The subject of this entry is one T cell receptor (beta chain). This clonotype has ten or more counts. It has no known antigen specificity. The sample holds no much larger clone one base away, and base qualities are not on file. From the cysteine up to the phenylalanine, the CDR3 has a length of 17 residues. Just the 51-base CDR3 DNA is kept, in frame starting at base 1. V has 6 bases trimmed and J has 1 base trimmed; junction bases matching no gene number 10. Per the germline V gene (reference sequence), MNHEY is the CDR1 and SMNVEV is the CDR2. The method behind the library was 5' RACE. Instrument used: NextSeq 500. To correct for sequencing error and PCR bias, the TCR library protocol tagged individual cDNA molecules with unique molecular identifiers. TCR alpha and beta chains were both sequenced, and the abundances of alpha and beta sequences in each sample were closely correlated with each other. Per the source publication's procedure: Decombinator V4 was used to annotate the V gene, J gene and CDR3 of the TCR sequences. TCRs were defined as expanded if a significant change between any two time points was detected under a Poisson model with p below 0.0001. TCR abundances were normalised to the total number of TCRs sequenced per sample and expressed as counts per million. TRAV1-2 paired with TRAJ12, TRAJ20 or TRAJ33 defined MAIT TCRs, while TRAV10 paired with TRAJ18 defined iNKT TCRs. VDJdb, accessed on 1 November 2021, was searched for TCRs annotated for CMV, EBV and SARS-CoV-2, and TCRs annotated for more than one antigen were excluded. Through fastp at Q25 and MiXCR, TCRdb rebuilt clones from the public reads, retaining in-frame beta chains. Each CDR3 protein gets just one entry, which takes the most common genes and DNA from the rows behind it. The V and J calls follow TCRdb's processing rather than the paper's. The sample data list about 26,000 distinct CDR3 sequences, and roughly 4% of these were observed just once. The top ten clones comprise 6.2% of the sample.

This sample was taken from a study of early T cells in non-severe SARS-CoV-2 infection (dated by TCRdb to the early 2020s). Background on the whole study: Bulk RNA from unsorted whole blood was used for TCR sequencing, so alpha and beta chains could not be paired.

Beyond this particular receptor, the publication reports: VDJdb matching was skewed toward anti-spike CD8 responses and likely underestimated virus-specific expansions, missing private and CD4 specificities.

This was a case-control study nested in a cohort of healthcare workers in London, UK, who had nasopharyngeal swab PCR tests and blood samples taken every week. Between 23 and 31 March 2020, the week of the UK lockdown, healthcare workers were enrolled and then followed up weekly for as long as 16 weeks. This clonotype was obtained from an adult who was a healthcare worker with PCR-confirmed SARS-CoV-2 infection or an uninfected control (not recorded which). The chain links TRBV27 with TRBJ1-1; 11 central nucleotides agree with TRBD1. Sample: whole blood. The sequence in DNA is TGTGCCAGCAGCTCCCTTGGACAGGGGGCAAGGAACACTGAAGCTTTCTTT. The resulting protein is CASSSLGQGARNTEAFF.